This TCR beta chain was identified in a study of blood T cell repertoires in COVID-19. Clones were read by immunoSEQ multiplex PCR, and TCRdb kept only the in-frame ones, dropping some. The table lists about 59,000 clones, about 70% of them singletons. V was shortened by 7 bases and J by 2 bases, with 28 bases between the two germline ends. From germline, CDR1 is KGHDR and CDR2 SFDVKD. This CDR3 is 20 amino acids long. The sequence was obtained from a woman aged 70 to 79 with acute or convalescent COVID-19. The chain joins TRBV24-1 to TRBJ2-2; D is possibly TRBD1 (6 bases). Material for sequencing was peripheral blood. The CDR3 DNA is TGTGCCACCAGCCCCGTTGTGCCACAAAACCGGGACACTAACACCGGGGAGCTGTTTTTT. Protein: CATSPVVPQNRDTNTGELFF.